A single sample is the source of the 26 T cell receptor beta chains below, sequenced in a study of shared clonotypes between healthy human individuals. CD45RO negativity and positive selection for CCR7 defined naive CD8 cells, a population that excluded terminally differentiated effector memory CD45RA+ cells. Libraries were prepared by immunoSEQ multiplex PCR; TCRdb keeps only in-frame clonotypes and omits some of them. The table includes millions of clones, more than 85% detected once. Sequencing was performed on naive CD8+ T cells from PBMCs. The receptors derive from a man aged 18 to 30 in good health. Some clones in this sample may be carry-over from other donors' samples.

The V gene is TRBV15, the J gene TRBJ2-7; D may be TRBD2 (6 bases). The germline gives CDR1 LNHNV, CDR2 YYDKDF (reference sequence). V was shortened by 8 bases and J by 0 bases, with 11 bases between the two germline ends. The CDR3 has 13 residues. CDR3 residues: CATAGTDSYEQYF. CDR3 nucleotides: TGTGCCACCGCGGGGACCGACTCCTACGAGCAGTACTTC.

The chain combines TRBV28 with TRBJ1-2; D is possibly TRBD1 (5 bases). The CDR3 runs 16 residues. V was cut by 6 bases and J by 6 bases, with 23 bases left in between. Germline V gene data show CDR1 as MDHEN and CDR2 as SYDVKM. The DNA of the CDR3 is TGTGCCAGCAGCCCAACCCGGCAGGGACTTTATCATGGCTACACCTTC. It is translated as CASSPTRQGLYHGYTF.

V is TRBV7-6 and J is TRBJ2-1; D may be TRBD2 (6 bases). Deletions cut 1 base from V and 3 bases from J, with 10 bases between. CDR1 is SGHVS and CDR2 is FNYEAQ in the germline V gene. The CDR3 has 15 amino acids. For the CDR3, the DNA is TGTGCCAGCAGCTTAGGACTAGACCTCTACAATGAGCAGTTCTTC. This codes for CASSLGLDLYNEQFF. Drawing the rest from reference TRBV7-6 and TRBJ2-1, the complete variable domain is GAGVSQSPRYKVTKRGQDVALRCDPISGHVSLYWYRQALGQGPEFLTYFNYEAQQDKSGLPNDRFSAERPEGSISTLTIQRTEQRDSAMYRCASSLGLDLYNEQFFGPGTRLTVL.

The chain carries TRBV7-2 and TRBJ2-1; D may be TRBD1 (5 bases). Trimming cost V 7 bases and J 0 bases, with 10 bases left between them. In germline, CDR1 is SGHTA, CDR2 FQGNSA. CDR3 length: 14 residues. The chain's CDR3 is CASTDSYSYNEQFF. CDR3 in DNA: TGTGCCAGCACCGACAGTTACTCCTACAATGAGCAGTTCTTC.

The V gene is TRBV6-1, the J gene TRBJ1-2, with a tentative D call TRBD1 (5 bases). V lost 4 bases, J lost 4 bases, and 19 bases lay in between. The CDR3 has 16 residues. In germline, CDR1 is MNHNS, CDR2 SASEGT. The chain's CDR3 is CASSGALSGSSYGYTF. CDR3 DNA: TGTGCCAGCAGTGGGGCTCTATCAGGGTCTAGCTATGGCTACACCTTC.

This chain connects TRBV5-1 to TRBJ2-3; D not certain. Trimming stripped 1 base from V and 0 bases from J, with 12 bases between. This CDR3 is built from 16 residues. Germline V gene sequence: CDR1 SGHRS, CDR2 YFSETQ. The DNA of the CDR3 is TGCGCCAGCAGCTTGATCCCCGGCGGTAGCACAGATACGCAGTATTTT. Translation: CASSLIPGGSTDTQYF.

The V call is TRBV27, the J call TRBJ2-2, with 7 bases that match TRBD1. Unmatched junction bases numbered 10, after V lost 4 bases and J lost 5 bases. Germline loops: CDR1 MNHEY, CDR2 SMNVEV (reference sequence). The CDR3 totals 16 residues. The CDR3 DNA reads as TGTGCCAGCAGTTCATTGACAGGGATAGAAACCGGGGAGCTGTTTTTT. Translating it yields CASSSLTGIETGELFF.

The gene calls are TRBV19 and TRBJ1-2; no reliable D call. Trimming pared 7 bases from V and 8 bases from J, leaving 20 bases between. Germline V gene lookup returns CDR1 LNHDA and CDR2 SQIVND (reference sequence). This CDR3 contains 14 residues. The CDR3 is CASTPDYTAFGYTF. In DNA form, the CDR3 reads TGTGCCAGTACTCCGGACTACACAGCGTTCGGCTACACCTTC.

The genes are TRBV7-9 and TRBJ2-1; 11 bases are shared with TRBD1. This CDR3 spans 14 amino acids. V lost 8 bases to trimming and J lost 2 bases; unmatched junction nucleotides: 2. CDR1 is SEHNR and CDR2 is FQNEAQ in the germline V gene (reference sequence). The DNA of the CDR3 is TGTGCCAGCGGGGGACAGGGGGCCTACAATGAGCAGTTCTTC. It yields the protein CASGGQGAYNEQFF.

The J gene is TRBJ1-4, the V gene TRBV7-9, with a weak D call TRBD1 (6 bases). Per germline, CDR1 SEHNR and CDR2 FQNEAQ (reference sequence). The CDR3 contains 14 residues. V lost 5 bases and J lost 8, with 15 bases in between. The CDR3 loop is CASSKTGAGEKLFF. The CDR3 DNA is TGTGCCAGCAGCAAAACGGGGGCAGGGGAAAAACTGTTTTTT.

The rearrangement joins TRBV19 to TRBJ1-2; 10 nucleotides agree with TRBD1. Germline lookup yields CDR1 LNHDA and CDR2 SQIVND (reference sequence). This CDR3 has 14 residues. Unmatched junction bases numbered 9, after V lost 6 bases and J lost 8 bases. The DNA for the CDR3 is TGTGCCAGTAGCCCGGACAGGGGGTTGGAAGGCTACACCTTC. Translated: CASSPDRGLEGYTF.

The V call is TRBV9, the J call TRBJ2-3; D gene unclear. Trimming stripped 5 bases from V and 1 base from J, with 14 bases between. The CDR3 loop spans 15 amino acids. The germline CDR1 and CDR2 sequences are SGDLS and YYNGEE. The CDR3: CASRGAVSGTDTQYF. As DNA, the CDR3 is TGTGCCAGCAGGGGCGCCGTCTCTGGCACAGATACGCAGTATTTT.

The table lists this clone with a count of one. The chain joins TRBV7-8 to TRBJ2-1, with 11 nucleotides matching TRBD2. This CDR3 is built from 14 residues. Germline V gene sequence: CDR1 SGHVS, CDR2 FQNEAQ. Losses at the gene ends were 3 bases for V and 8 bases for J; bases not matched to a gene: 3. In nucleotides, the CDR3 is TGTGCCAGCAGCTTCCTAGCGGGAGGTCATGAGCAGTTCTTC. Translating it yields CASSFLAGGHEQFF.

The chain employs TRBV2 and TRBJ2-7, with D possibly TRBD1 on 5 matching bases. Germline CDR1 SNHLY, CDR2 FYNNEI. V was clipped by 7 bases and J by 4 bases, with 23 bases between them. This CDR3 is 16 amino acids long. For the CDR3, the DNA is TGTGCCAGCACCGACCCAATAGGGGCTGACCAGTACGAGCAGTACTTC. Protein product: CASTDPIGADQYEQYF. Using reference TRBV2 and TRBJ2-7 for the parts outside the CDR3, the full variable domain is EPEVTQTPSHQVTQMGQEVILRCVPISNHLYFYWYRQILGQKVEFLVSFYNNEISEKSEIFDDQFSVERPDGSNFTLKIRSTKLEDSAMYFCASTDPIGADQYEQYFGPGTRLTVT.

The rearrangement joins TRBV5-1 to TRBJ2-7; the D gene is possibly TRBD1 (6 bases). The CDR3 totals 14 residues. CDR1 and CDR2 (germline): SGHRS, YFSETQ. V lost 3 bases and J lost 3, with 13 bases in between. CDR3 in DNA: TGCGCCAGCAGCTCGGGGACACTACGCTACGAGCAGTACTTC. This encodes CASSSGTLRYEQYF.

The chain couples TRBV27 to TRBJ2-6, with a tentative D call TRBD1 (5 bases). V lost 3 bases, J lost 0 bases, and 9 bases lay in between. The CDR3 length is 16 residues. The germline gives CDR1 MNHEY, CDR2 SMNVEV (reference sequence). The CDR3 DNA sequence: TGTGCCAGCAGTTTGGTAGGGGACTCTGGGGCCAACGTCCTGACTTTC. It yields the protein CASSLVGDSGANVLTF.

This chain links TRBV14 with TRBJ2-7, with a possible D match to TRBD1 (5 bases). The CDR3 has 13 residues. Germline V gene sequence: CDR1 SGHDN, CDR2 FVKESK. V lost 0 bases and J 12 bases, leaving 15 bases between the germline ends. CDR3 coding DNA: TGTGCCAGCAGCCAAGATTCACTGACAGACCCGTACTTC. Translating gives CASSQDSLTDPYF.

The chain has TRBV7-9 and TRBJ1-1; D possibly corresponds to TRBD1 (6 bases). This CDR3 region has 15 residues. Germline loops: CDR1 SEHNR, CDR2 FQNEAQ (reference sequence). Trimming removed 3 bases from V and 2 bases from J, with 13 bases in between. The DNA of the CDR3 is TGTGCCAGCAGCTTCCTACAGGGATCCAACACTGAAGCTTTCTTT. Translated, it gives CASSFLQGSNTEAFF.

The rearrangement links TRBV29-1 to TRBJ2-1; 14 bases match TRBD2. The CDR3 is 17 amino acids. Germline V CDR1 and CDR2: SQVTM, ANQGSEA. V shed 4 bases and J 2 bases; nucleotides not matched to a gene: 7. The CDR3 sequence is CSVAGLAGVVPYNEQFF. For the CDR3, the DNA is TGCAGCGTTGCGGGACTAGCGGGAGTAGTCCCCTACAATGAGCAGTTCTTC.

The rearrangement uses TRBV2 and TRBJ2-2; 9 nucleotides align to TRBD2. The CDR3 extends over 16 amino acids. Germline CDR1 SNHLY, CDR2 FYNNEI. J was trimmed by 4 bases and V by 8 bases; bases with no gene match: 11. The CDR3 loop reads CASGGSGSSGTGELFF. The CDR3, as DNA: TGTGCCAGCGGCGGTAGCGGGAGTTCAGGCACCGGGGAGCTGTTTTTT.

The genes are TRBV10-3 and TRBJ2-7; D ambiguous. V was cut by 7 bases and J by 3 bases, with 19 bases left in between. This CDR3 comprises 15 residues. The germline CDR1 and CDR2 sequences are ENHRY and SYGVKD. In DNA, the CDR3 is TGTGCCATCATGGCAGAACCTTGGCTCCACTACGAGCAGTACTTC. Amino acids: CAIMAEPWLHYEQYF.

This clone was recorded only once. This chain joins TRBV27 and TRBJ1-2; D gene ambiguous. Germline V gene sequence: CDR1 MNHEY, CDR2 SMNVEV (reference sequence). This CDR3 region has 13 residues. V was pared by 5 bases and J by 4 bases, with 11 bases between. CDR3 residues: CASSPGSFYGYTF. The DNA of the CDR3 is TGTGCCAGCAGTCCGGGGTCCTTCTATGGCTACACCTTC.

This sequence joins TRBV4-1 and TRBJ2-5; no definite D call. From germline, CDR1 is MGHRA and CDR2 YSYEKL. V lost 0 bases to trimming and J lost 2 bases, with 10 bases between them. CDR3 size: 15 residues. This CDR3 is CASSQDPTDQETQYF. In DNA form, the CDR3 reads TGCGCCAGCAGCCAAGATCCGACGGATCAAGAGACCCAGTACTTC.

A remark on this clone: Other DNA sequences in this sample translate to the same CDR3. V and J are TRBV19 and TRBJ2-7; 7 nucleotides align to TRBD2. With V trimmed by 1 base and J by 1 base, 4 bases remained unmatched. Germline V gene sequence: CDR1 LNHDA, CDR2 SQIVND (reference sequence). The CDR3 is 15 amino acids. CDR3 residues: CASSIGPGGSYEQYF. Here the CDR3 DNA reads TGTGCCAGTAGTATAGGTCCGGGGGGATCCTACGAGCAGTACTTC.

The V call is TRBV28, the J call TRBJ2-7; TRBD1 is a possible D gene (6 bases). Germline V gene sequence: CDR1 MDHEN, CDR2 SYDVKM. This CDR3 is built from 15 residues. Trimming shortened V by 4 bases and J by 0 bases, and 13 bases separated the two germline ends. The DNA of the CDR3 is TGTGCCAGCAGTTCCGGGACACAAAGCTCCTACGAGCAGTACTTC. Amino acids: CASSSGTQSSYEQYF. Looking up the rest from reference TRBV28 and TRBJ2-7 gives the full variable domain: DVKVTQSSRYLVKRTGEKVFLECVQDMDHENMFWYRQDPGLGLRLIYFSYDVKMKEKGDIPEGYSVSREKKERFSLILESASTNQTSMYLCASSSGTQSSYEQYFGPGTRLTVT.

The rearrangement joins TRBV30 to TRBJ2-7, with D perhaps matching TRBD1 or TRBD2 (5 bases each). CDR1 is GTSNPN and CDR2 is SVGIG in the germline V gene (reference sequence). This CDR3 is built from 14 residues. Trimming left V 6 bases short and J 2 bases short, with 17 bases between. DNA of the CDR3: TGTGCCTGCCACTTCCGGGACCGGGCCTACGAGCAGTACTTC. Amino acid sequence: CACHFRDRAYEQYF.